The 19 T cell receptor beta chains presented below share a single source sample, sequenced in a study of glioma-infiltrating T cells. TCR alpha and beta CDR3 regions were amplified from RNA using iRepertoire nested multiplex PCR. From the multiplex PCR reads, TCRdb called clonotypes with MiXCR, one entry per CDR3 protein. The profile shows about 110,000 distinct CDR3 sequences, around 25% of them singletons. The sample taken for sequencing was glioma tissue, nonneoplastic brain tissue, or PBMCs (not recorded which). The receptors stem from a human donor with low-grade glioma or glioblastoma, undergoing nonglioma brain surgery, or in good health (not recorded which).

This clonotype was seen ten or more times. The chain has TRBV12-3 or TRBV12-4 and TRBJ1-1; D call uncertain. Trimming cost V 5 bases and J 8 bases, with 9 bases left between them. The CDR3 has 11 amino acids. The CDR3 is CASSRPVEAFF. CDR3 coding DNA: TGTGCCAGCAGTCGACCCGTCGAAGCTTTCTTT.

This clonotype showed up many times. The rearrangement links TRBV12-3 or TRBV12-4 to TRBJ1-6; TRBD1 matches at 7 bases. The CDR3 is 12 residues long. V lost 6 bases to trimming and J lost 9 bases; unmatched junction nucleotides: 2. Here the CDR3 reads CASRQGSSPLHF. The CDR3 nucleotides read TGTGCCAGCAGACAGGGGAGTTCACCCCTCCACTTT.

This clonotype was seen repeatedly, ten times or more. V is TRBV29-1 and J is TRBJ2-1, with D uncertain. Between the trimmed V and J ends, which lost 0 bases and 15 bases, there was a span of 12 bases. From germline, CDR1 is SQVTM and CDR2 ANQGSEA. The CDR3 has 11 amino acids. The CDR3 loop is CSVEDLGEGFF. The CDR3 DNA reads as TGCAGCGTTGAAGATTTGGGCGAAGGGTTCTTC.

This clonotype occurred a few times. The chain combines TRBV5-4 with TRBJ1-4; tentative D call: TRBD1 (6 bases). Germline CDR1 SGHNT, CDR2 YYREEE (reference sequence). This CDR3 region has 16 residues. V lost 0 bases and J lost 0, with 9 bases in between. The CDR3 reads CASSLAGAATNEKLFF. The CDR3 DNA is TGTGCCAGCAGCTTGGCGGGGGCCGCAACTAATGAAAAACTGTTTTTT. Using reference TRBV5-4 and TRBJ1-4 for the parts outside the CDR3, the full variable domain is ETGVTQSPTHLIKTRGQQVTLRCSSQSGHNTVSWYQQALGQGPQFIFQYYREEENGRGNFPPRFSGLQFPNYSSELNVNALELDDSALYLCASSLAGAATNEKLFFGSGTQLSVL.

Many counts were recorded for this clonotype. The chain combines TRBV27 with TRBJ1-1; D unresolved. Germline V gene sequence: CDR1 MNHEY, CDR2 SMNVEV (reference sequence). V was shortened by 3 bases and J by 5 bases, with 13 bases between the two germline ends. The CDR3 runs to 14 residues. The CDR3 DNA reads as TGTGCCAGCAGTTTGAGCACGGTAACGACTGAAGCTTTCTTT. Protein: CASSLSTVTTEAFF.

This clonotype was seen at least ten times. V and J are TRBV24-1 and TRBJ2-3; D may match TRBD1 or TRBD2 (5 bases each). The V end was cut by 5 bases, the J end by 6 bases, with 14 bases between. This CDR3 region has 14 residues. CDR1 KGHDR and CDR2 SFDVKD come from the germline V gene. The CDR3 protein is CATSAGQARDTQYF. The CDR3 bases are TGTGCCACCAGTGCGGGGCAGGCCCGGGATACGCAGTATTTT.

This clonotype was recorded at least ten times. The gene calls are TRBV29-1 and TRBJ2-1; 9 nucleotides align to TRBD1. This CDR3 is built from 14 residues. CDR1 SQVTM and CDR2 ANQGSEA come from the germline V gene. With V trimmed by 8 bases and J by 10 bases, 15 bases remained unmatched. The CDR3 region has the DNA TGCAGCTCCAGGTCAGGGACAGGGTCCGAGGAGCAGTTCTTC. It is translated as CSSRSGTGSEEQFF.

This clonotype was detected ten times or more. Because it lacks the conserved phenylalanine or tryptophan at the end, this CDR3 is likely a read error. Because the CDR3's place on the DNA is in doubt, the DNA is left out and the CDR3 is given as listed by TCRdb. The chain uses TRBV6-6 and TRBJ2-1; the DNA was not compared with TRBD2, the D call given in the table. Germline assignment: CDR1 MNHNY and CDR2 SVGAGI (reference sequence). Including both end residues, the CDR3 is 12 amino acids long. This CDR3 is CASSYKEQGPYV.

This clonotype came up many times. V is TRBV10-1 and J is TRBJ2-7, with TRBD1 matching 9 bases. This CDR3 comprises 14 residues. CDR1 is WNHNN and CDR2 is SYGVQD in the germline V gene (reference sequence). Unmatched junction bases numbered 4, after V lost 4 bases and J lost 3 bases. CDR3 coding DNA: TGCGCCAGCAGTGCATCGGGACAGGGCTACGAGCAGTACTTC. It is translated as CASSASGQGYEQYF.

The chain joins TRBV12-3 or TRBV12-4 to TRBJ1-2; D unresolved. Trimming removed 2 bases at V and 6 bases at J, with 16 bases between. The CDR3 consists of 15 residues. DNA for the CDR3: TGTGCCAGCAGTTTAAATACCGGTTGGGCGGATGGCTACACCTTC. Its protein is CASSLNTGWADGYTF.

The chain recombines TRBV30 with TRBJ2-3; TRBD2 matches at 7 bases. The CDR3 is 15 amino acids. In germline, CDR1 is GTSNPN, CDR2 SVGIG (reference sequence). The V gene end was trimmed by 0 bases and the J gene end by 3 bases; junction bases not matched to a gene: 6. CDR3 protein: CAWSVPQGGTDTQYF. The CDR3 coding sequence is TGTGCCTGGAGTGTACCGCAGGGAGGGACAGATACGCAGTATTTT.

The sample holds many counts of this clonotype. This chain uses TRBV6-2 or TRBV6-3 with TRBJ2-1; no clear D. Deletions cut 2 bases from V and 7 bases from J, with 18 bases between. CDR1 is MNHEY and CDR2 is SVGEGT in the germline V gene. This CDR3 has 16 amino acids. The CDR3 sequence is CASSYPLGTLGNEQFF. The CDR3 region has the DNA TGTGCCAGCAGTTACCCTTTGGGCACCCTCGGGAATGAGCAGTTCTTC.

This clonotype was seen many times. The CDR3, as DNA: TGTGCCAGCAGCTTAGACCGATCTACCCATTACGAGCAGTACTTC. The encoded protein is CASSLDRSTHYEQYF. V and J are TRBV7-9 and TRBJ2-7; D uncertain. The CDR3 covers 15 residues. In germline, CDR1 is SEHNR, CDR2 FQNEAQ (reference sequence). Between the trimmed V and J ends, which lost 1 base and 4 bases, there was a span of 14 bases.

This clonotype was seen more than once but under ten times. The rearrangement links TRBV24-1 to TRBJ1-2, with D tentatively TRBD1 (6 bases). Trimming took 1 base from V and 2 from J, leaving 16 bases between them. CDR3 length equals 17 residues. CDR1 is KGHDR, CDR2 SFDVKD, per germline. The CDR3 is CATSDFLGGAWNYGYTF. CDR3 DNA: TGTGCCACCAGTGATTTCCTTGGGGGCGCCTGGAACTATGGCTACACCTTC.

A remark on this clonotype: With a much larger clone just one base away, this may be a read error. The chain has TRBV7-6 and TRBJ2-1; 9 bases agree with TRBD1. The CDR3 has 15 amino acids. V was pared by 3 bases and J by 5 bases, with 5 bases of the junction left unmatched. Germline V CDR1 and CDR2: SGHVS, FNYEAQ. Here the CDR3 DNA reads TGTGCCAGCAGCTTCCGGGACAGGGTGGACAATGAGCAGTTCTTC. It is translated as CASSFRDRVDNEQFF.

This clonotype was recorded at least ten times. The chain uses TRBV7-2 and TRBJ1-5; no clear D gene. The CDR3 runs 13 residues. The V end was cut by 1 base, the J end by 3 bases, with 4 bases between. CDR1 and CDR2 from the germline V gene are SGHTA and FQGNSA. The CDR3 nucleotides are TGTGCCAGCAGCTTAGGAATCAATCAGCCCCAGCATTTT. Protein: CASSLGINQPQHF.

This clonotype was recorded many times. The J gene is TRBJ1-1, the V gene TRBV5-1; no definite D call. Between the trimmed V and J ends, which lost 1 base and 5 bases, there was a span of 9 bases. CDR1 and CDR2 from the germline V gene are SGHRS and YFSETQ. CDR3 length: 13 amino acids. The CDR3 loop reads CASSLMDGTEAFF. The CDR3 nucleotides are TGCGCCAGCAGCTTGATGGATGGGACTGAAGCTTTCTTT.

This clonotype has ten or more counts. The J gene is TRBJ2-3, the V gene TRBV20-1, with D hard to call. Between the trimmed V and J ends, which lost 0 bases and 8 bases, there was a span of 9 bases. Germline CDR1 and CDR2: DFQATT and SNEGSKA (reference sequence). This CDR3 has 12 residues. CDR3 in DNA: TGCAGTGCTAGAGAGGGTCTAACTACGCAGTATTTT. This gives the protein CSAREGLTTQYF.

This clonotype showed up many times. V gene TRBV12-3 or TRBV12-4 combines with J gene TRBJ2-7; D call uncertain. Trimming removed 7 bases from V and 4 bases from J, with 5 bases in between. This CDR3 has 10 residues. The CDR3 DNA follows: TGTGCCAGCATGAGTTACGAGCAGTACTTC. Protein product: CASMSYEQYF.